This T cell receptor beta chain derives from a study of T-cell memory formation after mild COVID-19. Regarding this clonotype: Its specificity is not known.

Study-wide points: The study found contracting CD4+ clones mainly in CM and EM and contracting CD8+ clones in EMRA. Balance between CD4 and CD8 was seen in clones contracting day 15 to 85, and a CD4+ lean was seen in later expanders.

Looked up from germline, CDR1 is KGHSH and CDR2 is LQKENI. The junction had 5 bases not matched to a gene; V was cut back by 5 bases and J by 8 bases. The CDR3 sequence is 13 residues long. Researchers used 5'RACE with constant-segment primers to make TCR alpha and TCR beta cDNA libraries that carry sample barcodes and UMIs. TCRdb re-called the 5' RACE reads through MiXCR, storing one row per CDR3 protein. The sample has approximately 240,000 distinct CDR3 sequences, about 15% seen once. The source material was PBMCs or a T cell subset sorted from them (not recorded which). V gene TRBV18 combines with J gene TRBJ2-1; 8 bases are a match to TRBD1. This clonotype was obtained from a man aged 18 to 29 who had mild COVID-19 (a few samples of this study predate the infection). Cell type and time point are not known. The CDR3 loop reads CASSGQGGDEQFF. The CDR3 DNA follows: TGTGCCAGCTCAGGACAGGGTGGGGATGAGCAGTTCTTC.